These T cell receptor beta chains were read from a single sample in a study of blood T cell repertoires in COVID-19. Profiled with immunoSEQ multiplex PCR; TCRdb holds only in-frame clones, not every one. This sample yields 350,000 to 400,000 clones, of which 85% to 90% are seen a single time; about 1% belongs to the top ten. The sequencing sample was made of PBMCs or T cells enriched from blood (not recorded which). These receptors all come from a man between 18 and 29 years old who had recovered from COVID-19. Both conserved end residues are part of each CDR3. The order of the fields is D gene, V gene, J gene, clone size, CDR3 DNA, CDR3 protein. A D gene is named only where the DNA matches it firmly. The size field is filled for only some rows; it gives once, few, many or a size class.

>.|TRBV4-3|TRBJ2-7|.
TGCGCCAGCAGCTTACTTCAGGGGCCCTACGAGCAGTACTTC
CASSLLQGPYEQYF
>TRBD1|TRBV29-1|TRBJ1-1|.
TGCAGCGTTGAGCCACAGGGGTCAGGAACTGAAGCTTTCTTT
CSVEPQGSGTEAFF
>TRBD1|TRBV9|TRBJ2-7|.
TGTGCCAGCAGCCCCGGGACAGGTAAAGGCGAGCAGTACTTC
CASSPGTGKGEQYF
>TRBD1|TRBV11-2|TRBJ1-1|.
TGTGCCAGCAGCCGAACAGGGGTTGAAGCTTTCTTT
CASSRTGVEAFF
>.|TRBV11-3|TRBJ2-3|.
TGTGCCAGCAGCTTAGGAGGGAGAGCAGATACGCAGTATTTT
CASSLGGRADTQYF
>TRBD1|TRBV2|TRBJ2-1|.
TGTGCCAGCAGTGTGGGGACAGGGGGCGCGGGAAATGAGCAGTTCTTC
CASSVGTGGAGNEQFF
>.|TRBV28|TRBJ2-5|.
TGTGCCAGCAGTCGCCAGGGAATCGGTGAGACCCAGTACTTC
CASSRQGIGETQYF
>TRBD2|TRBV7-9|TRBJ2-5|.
TGTGCCAGCAGCCCCGGGACTACAGGGACCCAGTACTTC
CASSPGTTGTQYF
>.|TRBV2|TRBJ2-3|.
TGTGCCAGCAGTGCTGAGAGAGGGCTTAGCACAGATACGCAGTATTTT
CASSAERGLSTDTQYF
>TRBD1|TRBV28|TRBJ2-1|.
TGTGCCAGCAGTTTTAAACAGGGGGCAAATGAGCAGTTCTTC
CASSFKQGANEQFF
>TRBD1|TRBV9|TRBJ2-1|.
TGTGCCAGCAGCGACGCCACAGGGGTTGGTGAGCAGTTCTTC
CASSDATGVGEQFF
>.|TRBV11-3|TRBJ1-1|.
TGTGCCAGCAGCTCCAGGGTGGACACTGAAGCTTTCTTT
CASSSRVDTEAFF
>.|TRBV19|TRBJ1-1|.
TGTGCCAGTGCACCATCCACAGGGCCACGATGGAACACTGAAGCTTTCTTT
CASAPSTGPRWNTEAFF
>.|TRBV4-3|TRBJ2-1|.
TGCGCCAGCAGCCCCCGGGTCCTTTCCTACAATGAGCAGTTCTTC
CASSPRVLSYNEQFF
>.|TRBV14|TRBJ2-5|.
TGTGCCAGCAGCCAAGAACGCAGGGGAGAGACCCAGTACTTC
CASSQERRGETQYF
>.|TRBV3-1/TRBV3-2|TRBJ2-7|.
TGTGCCAGCAGCCAAGTTTTCGGGATTAGCTCCTACGAGCAGTACTTC
CASSQVFGISSYEQYF
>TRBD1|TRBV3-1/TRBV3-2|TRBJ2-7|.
TGTGCCAGCAGCCGGGGACAGGGGTCGGGAGAGCAGTACTTC
CASSRGQGSGEQYF
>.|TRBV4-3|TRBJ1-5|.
TGCGCCAGCAGCCAAGATTATGGCCAGCCCCAGCATTTT
CASSQDYGQPQHF
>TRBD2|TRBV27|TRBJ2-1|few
TGTGCCAGCAGTTTAGCGGGAGGTCCCTACAATGAGCAGTTCTTC
CASSLAGGPYNEQFF
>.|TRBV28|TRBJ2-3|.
TGTGCCAGCAGCCCAGGGGGACCTAGCGCAGATACGCAGTATTTT
CASSPGGPSADTQYF
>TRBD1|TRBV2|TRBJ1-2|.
TGTGCCAGCAGCTCCGGGACAGGGAAAGGGAGGGACAATGGCTACACCTTC
CASSSGTGKGRDNGYTF
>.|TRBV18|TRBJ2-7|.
TGTGCCAGCTCAACAAGACACCTATCCTACGAGCAGTACTTC
CASSTRHLSYEQYF
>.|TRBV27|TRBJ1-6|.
TGTGCCAGCACGGGTCTCTATAATTCACCCCTCCACTTT
CASTGLYNSPLHF
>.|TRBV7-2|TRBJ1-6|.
TGTGCCAGCAGCTTAGGGGCAGGTTTCTCCTATAATTCACCCCTCCACTTT
CASSLGAGFSYNSPLHF
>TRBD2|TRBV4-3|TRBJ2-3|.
TGCGCCAGCAGCCAAGGCGGGAGAGATACGCAGTATTTT
CASSQGGRDTQYF
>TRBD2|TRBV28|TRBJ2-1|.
TGTGCCAGCAGTCCCCTGGGGGGGGTGACGAATGAGCAGTTCTTC
CASSPLGGVTNEQFF
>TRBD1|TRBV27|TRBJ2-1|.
TGTGCCAGCAGTTTGTGGGACAGGGTTGGTGAGCAGTTCTTC
CASSLWDRVGEQFF
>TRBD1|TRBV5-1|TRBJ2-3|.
TGCGCCAGCAGCTTGCCACAGGGGGATCAAACGCAGTATTTT
CASSLPQGDQTQYF
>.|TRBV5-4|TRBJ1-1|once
TGTGCCAGCAGCTTGATCGCTGAAGCTTTCTTT
CASSLIAEAFF
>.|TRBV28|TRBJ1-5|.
TGTGCCAGCAGTGTTACGAGAGGGAGTCAGCCCCAGCATTTT
CASSVTRGSQPQHF
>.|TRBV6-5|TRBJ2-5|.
TGTGCCGGCCGAGGTGCTCCCCAAGAGACCCAGTACTTC
CAGRGAPQETQYF
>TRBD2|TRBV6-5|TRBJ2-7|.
TGTGCCAGCACTTCAGGGAGGGGATCTCGTTCCGAGCAGTACTTC
CASTSGRGSRSEQYF
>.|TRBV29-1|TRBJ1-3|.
TGCAGCACCCACCAGGTTGCCTCTGGAAACACCATATATTTT
CSTHQVASGNTIYF
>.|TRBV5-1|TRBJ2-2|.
TGCGCCAGCAGCGTACAGTTATCCGGGGAGCTGTTTTTT
CASSVQLSGELFF
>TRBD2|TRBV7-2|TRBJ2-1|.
TGTGCCAGCAGCTTAGTTTCTTCTAGCGGGAGGGTTAATGAGCAGTTCTTC
CASSLVSSSGRVNEQFF
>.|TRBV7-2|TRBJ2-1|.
TGTGCCAGCAGCTTATCCGTCCTTCCCCCCTACAATGAGCAGTTCTTC
CASSLSVLPPYNEQFF
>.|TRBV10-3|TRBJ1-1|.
TGTGCCATCAGTGAAGGTCGACAGAACACTGAAGCTTTCTTT
CAISEGRQNTEAFF
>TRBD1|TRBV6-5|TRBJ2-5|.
TGTGCCAGCAGTTCTGGACAGGGGGCGCGCGAGACCCAGTACTTC
CASSSGQGARETQYF